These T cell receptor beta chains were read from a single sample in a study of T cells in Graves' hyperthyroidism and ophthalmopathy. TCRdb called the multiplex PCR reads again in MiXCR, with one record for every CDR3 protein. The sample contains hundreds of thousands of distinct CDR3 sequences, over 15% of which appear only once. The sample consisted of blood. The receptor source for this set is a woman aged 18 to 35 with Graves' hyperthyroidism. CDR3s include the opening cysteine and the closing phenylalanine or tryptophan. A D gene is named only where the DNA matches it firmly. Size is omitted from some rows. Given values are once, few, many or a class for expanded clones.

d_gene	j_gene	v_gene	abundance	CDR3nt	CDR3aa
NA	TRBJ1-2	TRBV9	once	TGTGCCAGCAGCGTATACTCAGGGAACTATGGCTACACCTTC	CASSVYSGNYGYTF
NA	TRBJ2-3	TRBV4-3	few	TGCGCCAGCAGCCAAGGACGGGGACATACAGATACGCAGTATTTT	CASSQGRGHTDTQYF
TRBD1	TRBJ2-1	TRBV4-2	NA	TGTGCCAGCAGCATACGGACAGGGGCCGCGGGGGAGCAGTTCTTC	CASSIRTGAAGEQFF
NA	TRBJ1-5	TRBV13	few	TGTGCCAGCAGCCAGGGGAGGGATACCCAGCCCCAGCATTTT	CASSQGRDTQPQHF
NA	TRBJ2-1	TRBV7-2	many	TGTGCCAGCAGGGGTTCGGCTACCTACAATGAGCAGTTCTTC	CASRGSATYNEQFF
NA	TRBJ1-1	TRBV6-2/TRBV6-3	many	TGTGCCAGCAGACGGGGGTCGAACACTGAAGCTTTCTTT	CASRRGSNTEAFF
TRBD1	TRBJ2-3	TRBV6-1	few	TGTGCCAGCAAGTCATTACGACGGGACAGACGCACAGATACGCAGTATTTT	CASKSLRRDRRTDTQYF
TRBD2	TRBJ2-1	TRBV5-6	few	TGTGCCAGCAGCTTGGCCTCGGGAGGGATAAATGAGCAGTTCTTC	CASSLASGGINEQFF
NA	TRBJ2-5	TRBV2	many	TGTGCCAGCAGTGGGAGGCTGCTACAAGAGACCCAGTACTTC	CASSGRLLQETQYF
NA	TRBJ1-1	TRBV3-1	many	TGTGCCAGCAGCCATTCGGGACACCCGAACACTGAAGCTTTCTTT	CASSHSGHPNTEAFF
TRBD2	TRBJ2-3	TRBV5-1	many	TGCGCCAGCAGCTTTGGACTAGCGGGAAGCTCAGATACGCAGTATTTT	CASSFGLAGSSDTQYF
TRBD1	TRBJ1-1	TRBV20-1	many	TGCAGTGCTAGTCCGGGACAGCTGAACACTGAAGCTTTCTTT	CSASPGQLNTEAFF
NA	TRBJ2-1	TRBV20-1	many	TGCAGTGCTAGAGATAGGGGTCTTCCCTACAATGAGCAGTTCTTC	CSARDRGLPYNEQFF
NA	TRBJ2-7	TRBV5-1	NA	TGCGCCAGCAGCTTGGAACGGTCCTACGAGCAGTACTTC	CASSLERSYEQYF
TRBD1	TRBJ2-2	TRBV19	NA	TGTGCCAGTAGTATAGATTCTCCAGGGGGCACCGGGGAGCTGTTTTTT	CASSIDSPGGTGELFF
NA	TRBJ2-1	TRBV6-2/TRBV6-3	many	TGTGCCAGCAGGCCAGGAGGTTACAATGAGCAGTTCTTC	CASRPGGYNEQFF
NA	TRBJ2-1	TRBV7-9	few	TGTGCCAGCAGCTTACGACCCTCTTGGGAGCAGTTCTTC	CASSLRPSWEQFF
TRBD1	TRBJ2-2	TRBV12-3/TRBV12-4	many	TGTGCCAGCAGGATGACAGGGACCACCGGGGAGCTGTTTTTT	CASRMTGTTGELFF
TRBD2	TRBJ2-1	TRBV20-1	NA	TGCAGTGCTAGTTCGGGGGGGTACAATGAGCAGTTCTTC	CSASSGGYNEQFF
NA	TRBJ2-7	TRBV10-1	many	TGCGCCAGCAGTGACGGAATCAGCTCCTACGAGCAGTACTTC	CASSDGISSYEQYF
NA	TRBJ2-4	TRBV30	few	TGTGCCTGCACTCGCGGACAGAACATTCAGTACTTC	CACTRGQNIQYF
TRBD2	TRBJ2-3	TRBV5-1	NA	TGCGCCAGCAGCTTGGACCTAGCGGGCACAGATACGCAGTATTTT	CASSLDLAGTDTQYF
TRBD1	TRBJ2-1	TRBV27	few	TGTGCCATCCAGGGGGCGCGCAATGAGCAGTTCTTC	CAIQGARNEQFF
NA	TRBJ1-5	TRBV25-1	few	TGTGCCAGCAACGGGGAAGGCAATCAGCCCCAGCATTTT	CASNGEGNQPQHF
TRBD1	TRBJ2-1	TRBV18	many	TGTGCCAGCTCACCGGAGACAGGGGACAATGAGCAGTTCTTC	CASSPETGDNEQFF
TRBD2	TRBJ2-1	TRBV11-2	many	TGTGCCAGCAGCTTGACTAGCGGGGGTTTCAATGAGCAGTTCTTC	CASSLTSGGFNEQFF
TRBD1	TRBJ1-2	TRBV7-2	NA	TGTGCCAGCAGCCCCCAGGCGGGGACAGCGTTCTATGGCTACACCTTC	CASSPQAGTAFYGYTF
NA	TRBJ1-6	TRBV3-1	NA	TGTGCCAGCAGCCCGGGATTTGTTCCCTTTTCACCCCTCCACTTT	CASSPGFVPFSPLHF
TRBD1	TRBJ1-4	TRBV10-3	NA	TGTGCCATCAACGACAGGGATAATGAAAAACTGTTTTTT	CAINDRDNEKLFF
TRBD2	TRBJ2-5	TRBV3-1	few	TGTGCCAGCAGCCAACCGGGACTAGAAGAGACCCAGTACTTC	CASSQPGLEETQYF